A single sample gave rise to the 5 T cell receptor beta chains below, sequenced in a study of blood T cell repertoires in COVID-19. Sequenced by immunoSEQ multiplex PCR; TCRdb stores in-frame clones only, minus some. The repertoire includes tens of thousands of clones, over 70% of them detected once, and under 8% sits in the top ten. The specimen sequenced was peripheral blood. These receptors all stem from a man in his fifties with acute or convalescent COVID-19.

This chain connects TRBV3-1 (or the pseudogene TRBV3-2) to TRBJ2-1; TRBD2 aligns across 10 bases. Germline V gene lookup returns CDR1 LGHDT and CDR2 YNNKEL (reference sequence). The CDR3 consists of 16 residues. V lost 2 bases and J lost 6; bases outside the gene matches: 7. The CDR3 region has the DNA TGTGCCAGCAGCCAAATAAGGACTAGCGGAACCAATGAGCAGTTCTTC. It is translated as CASSQIRTSGTNEQFF.

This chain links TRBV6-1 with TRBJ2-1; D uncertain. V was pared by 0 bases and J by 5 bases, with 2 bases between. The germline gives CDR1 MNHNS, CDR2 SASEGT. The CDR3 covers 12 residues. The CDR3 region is CASSEADNEQFF. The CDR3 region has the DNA TGTGCCAGCAGTGAAGCCGACAATGAGCAGTTCTTC.

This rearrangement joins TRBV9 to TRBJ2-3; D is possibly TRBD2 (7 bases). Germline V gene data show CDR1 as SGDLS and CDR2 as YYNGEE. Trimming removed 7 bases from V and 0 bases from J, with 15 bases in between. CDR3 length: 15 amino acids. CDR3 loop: CASGRGGLSTDTQYF. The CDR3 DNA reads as TGTGCCAGCGGGAGGGGGGGCCTCAGCACAGATACGCAGTATTTT.

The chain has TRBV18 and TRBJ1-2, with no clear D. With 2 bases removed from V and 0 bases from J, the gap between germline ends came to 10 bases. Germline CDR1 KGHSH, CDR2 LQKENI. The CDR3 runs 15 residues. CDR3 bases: TGTGCCAGCTCACCAGATACATTCCCTAACTATGGCTACACCTTC. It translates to CASSPDTFPNYGYTF. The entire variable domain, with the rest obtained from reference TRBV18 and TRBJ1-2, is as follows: NAGVMQNPRHLVRRRGQEARLRCSPMKGHSHVYWYRQLPEEGLKFMVYLQKENIIDESGMPKERFSAEFPKEGPSILRIQQVVRGDSAAYFCASSPDTFPNYGYTFGSGTRLTVV.

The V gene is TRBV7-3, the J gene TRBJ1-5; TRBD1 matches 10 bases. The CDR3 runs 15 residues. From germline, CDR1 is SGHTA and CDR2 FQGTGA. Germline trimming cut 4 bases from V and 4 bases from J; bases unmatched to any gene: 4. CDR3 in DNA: TGTGCCAGCAGCTCGACAGGGGGCACAAATCAGCCCCAGCATTTT. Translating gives CASSSTGGTNQPQHF.